Listed below are T cell receptor beta chains from one sample, sequenced in a study of blood T cell repertoires in COVID-19. The data were produced by immunoSEQ multiplex PCR, yet TCRdb's version contains in-frame clones alone and is incomplete. The sample has about 50,000 clones; roughly 89% are singletons. Sequencing input: peripheral blood. The receptor source for this set is an elderly woman with acute or convalescent COVID-19. CDR3s include the opening cysteine and the closing phenylalanine or tryptophan. The order of the fields is V gene, CDR3 length, J gene, CDR3 protein.

v_gene: TRBV30
len: 14
j_gene: TRBJ2-1
CDR3aa: CAWSALRQGNEQFF

v_gene: TRBV6-1
len: 14
j_gene: TRBJ1-3
CDR3aa: CASSEEWPGNTIYF

v_gene: TRBV28
len: 15
j_gene: TRBJ1-1
CDR3aa: CASSLVFTGITEAFF

v_gene: TRBV28
len: 12
j_gene: TRBJ1-4
CDR3aa: CASSRQGEKLFF

v_gene: TRBV19
len: 15
j_gene: TRBJ2-3
CDR3aa: CATQGGSGVGDTQYF

v_gene: TRBV28
len: 15
j_gene: TRBJ1-2
CDR3aa: CASSPRLVPGYGYTF

v_gene: TRBV5-1
len: 14
j_gene: TRBJ2-5
CDR3aa: CASSSRGGQETQYF

v_gene: TRBV3-1/TRBV3-2
len: 15
j_gene: TRBJ2-3
CDR3aa: CASSQPGSYPDTQYF

v_gene: TRBV3-1/TRBV3-2
len: 12
j_gene: TRBJ1-2
CDR3aa: CASSHGTRGYTF

v_gene: TRBV2
len: 16
j_gene: TRBJ2-1
CDR3aa: CASTFIAGGRNNEQFF

v_gene: TRBV3-1/TRBV3-2
len: 14
j_gene: TRBJ2-7
CDR3aa: CASSLSGAGYEQYF

v_gene: TRBV5-1
len: 15
j_gene: TRBJ2-7
CDR3aa: CASSLSAGLSYEQYF

v_gene: TRBV30
len: 12
j_gene: TRBJ2-3
CDR3aa: CAWKLGGDTQYF

v_gene: TRBV5-1
len: 13
j_gene: TRBJ1-1
CDR3aa: CASSDGQGPEAFF

v_gene: TRBV4-1
len: 13
j_gene: TRBJ1-1
CDR3aa: CASRTSGSTGAFF

v_gene: TRBV6-5
len: 12
j_gene: TRBJ1-1
CDR3aa: CASSSSGTKAFF

v_gene: TRBV28
len: 15
j_gene: TRBJ2-3
CDR3aa: CASSFRGQEGDTQYF

v_gene: TRBV20-1
len: 11
j_gene: TRBJ1-1
CDR3aa: CSARKTEGAFF

v_gene: TRBV29-1
len: 12
j_gene: TRBJ2-7
CDR3aa: CSVVRTAGEQYF

v_gene: TRBV5-5
len: 14
j_gene: TRBJ1-2
CDR3aa: CASSLWWDRDVYTF

v_gene: TRBV18
len: 14
j_gene: TRBJ2-5
CDR3aa: CASSLRHPIETQYF

v_gene: TRBV5-6
len: 14
j_gene: TRBJ2-6
CDR3aa: CASSSGNGANVLTF

v_gene: TRBV29-1
len: 14
j_gene: TRBJ1-2
CDR3aa: CSVENGGPFYGYTF

v_gene: TRBV19
len: 14
j_gene: TRBJ2-1
CDR3aa: CASNGLAPYNEQFF

v_gene: TRBV19
len: 14
j_gene: TRBJ2-2
CDR3aa: CASSPQGGTGELFF

v_gene: TRBV4-1
len: 15
j_gene: TRBJ2-3
CDR3aa: CASSPVGQGTDTQYF

v_gene: TRBV2
len: 15
j_gene: TRBJ1-6
CDR3aa: CASSESRGGASPLHF

v_gene: TRBV5-1
len: 14
j_gene: TRBJ1-6
CDR3aa: CASSSTADNSPLHF

v_gene: TRBV2
len: 12
j_gene: TRBJ2-5
CDR3aa: CASSELRETQYF

v_gene: TRBV6-4
len: 14
j_gene: TRBJ2-7
CDR3aa: CASVDSGDRYEQYF

v_gene: TRBV5-1
len: 14
j_gene: TRBJ2-2
CDR3aa: CASRVGQNTGELFF

v_gene: TRBV6-6
len: 14
j_gene: TRBJ1-1
CDR3aa: CASSYTGGRAEAFF

v_gene: TRBV24-1
len: 16
j_gene: TRBJ2-2
CDR3aa: CATSFGQGPNTGELFF

v_gene: TRBV7-2
len: 15
j_gene: TRBJ2-3
CDR3aa: CASSPLAGDTDTQYF

v_gene: TRBV3-1/TRBV3-2
len: 16
j_gene: TRBJ2-3
CDR3aa: CASSPRLAGSTDTQYF